Presented here are 21 T cell receptor beta chains from one specimen sequenced in a study of T cell responses to AZD1222 COVID-19 vaccine. Sequencing was performed with immunoSEQ multiplex PCR; in TCRdb, only in-frame clones are kept and a portion is missing. The sample includes roughly 260,000 clones, over 90% of them seen just once. Material: peripheral blood, obtained on day 0 of AZD1222 vaccination. The source of these receptors is an adult in good health.

CDR3 loop: CASARQGAYGYTF. In DNA form, the CDR3 reads TGTGCCAGCGCTCGACAGGGGGCTTATGGCTACACCTTC. The chain uses TRBV2 and TRBJ1-2; 10 nucleotides match TRBD1. There are 13 residues in the CDR3. V lost 8 bases, J lost 5 bases, and 5 bases stayed unmatched. Germline CDR1 reads SNHLY; CDR2 reads FYNNEI.

The genes are TRBV3-1 (or the pseudogene TRBV3-2) and TRBJ1-3; 9 bases line up with TRBD1. Germline V gene data show CDR1 as LGHDT and CDR2 as YNNKEL (reference sequence). After removal of 1 base from V and 0 bases from J, the junction contained 7 bases not matched to a gene. CDR3 length equals 18 residues. As DNA, the CDR3 is TGTGCCAGCAGCCAAGGTTCCGGGACAGGGAGCTCTGGAAACACCATATATTTT. This sequence encodes CASSQGSGTGSSGNTIYF.

The genes are TRBV11-2 and TRBJ2-7, with no clear D. In germline, CDR1 is SGHAT, CDR2 FQNNGV. V gave up 0 bases and J gave up 7 bases, with 19 bases separating them. CDR3 length: 16 residues. Here the CDR3 reads CASSLDRWQPLREQYF. CDR3 coding DNA: TGTGCCAGCAGCTTAGATCGTTGGCAGCCCTTACGAGAGCAGTACTTC. Using reference TRBV11-2 and TRBJ2-7 for the parts outside the CDR3, the full variable domain is EAGVAQSPRYKIIEKRQSVAFWCNPISGHATLYWYQQILGQGPKLLIQFQNNGVVDDSQLPKDRFSAERLKGVDSTLKIQPAKLEDSAVYLCASSLDRWQPLREQYFGPGTRLTVT.

The V call is TRBV3-1 (or the pseudogene TRBV3-2), the J call TRBJ2-7; D is ambiguous. Germline V gene sequence: CDR1 LGHDT, CDR2 YNNKEL (reference sequence). This CDR3 spans 18 amino acids. V lost 4 bases, J lost 0 bases, and 22 bases lay in between. The CDR3 here is CASSPTSGGRRSSYEQYF. CDR3 bases: TGTGCCAGCAGCCCCACCTCGGGCGGCAGAAGAAGCTCCTACGAGCAGTACTTC.

The rearrangement joins TRBV6-4 to TRBJ2-7; either TRBD1 or TRBD2 may supply D (5 bases each). CDR3 length: 10 amino acids. V lost 8 bases to trimming and J lost 6 bases, with 8 bases between them. Germline-derived CDR1 and CDR2 are MRHNA and SNTAGT. In nucleotides, the CDR3 is TGTGCCAGCCCTGGGGGCGAGCAGTACTTC. The encoded protein is CASPGGEQYF.

V usage is TRBV28 and J usage is TRBJ2-4; D unclear. The CDR3 spans 15 residues. CDR1 is MDHEN and CDR2 is SYDVKM in the germline V gene. V lost 6 bases and J lost 0, with 12 bases in between. CDR3 sequence (DNA): TGTGCCAGCAGGGATTCAGTCTTAGCCAAAAACATTCAGTACTTC. This codes for CASRDSVLAKNIQYF.

The chain is built from TRBV4-3 and TRBJ2-7; 10 nucleotides align to TRBD1. Per germline, CDR1 LGHNA and CDR2 YSLEER. The CDR3 is 17 amino acids. V was pared by 1 base and J by 2 bases, with 8 bases of the junction left unmatched. The CDR3 protein is CASSQALGQGRTYEQYF. The CDR3, as DNA: TGCGCCAGCAGCCAAGCGCTGGGACAGGGGCGAACCTACGAGCAGTACTTC.

The genes are TRBV5-1 and TRBJ2-2, with 7 bases matching TRBD2. Per germline, CDR1 SGHRS and CDR2 YFSETQ. The ends lost 7 bases at V and 1 base at J; junction bases unmatched: 10. This CDR3 is built from 16 residues. The CDR3 bases are TGCGCCAGCGAGGCCCCGACGGGAGGGAACACCGGGGAGCTGTTTTTT. Translation: CASEAPTGGNTGELFF.

This chain links TRBV2 with TRBJ1-1, with D perhaps TRBD1 (5 bases). Germline assignment: CDR1 SNHLY and CDR2 FYNNEI. This CDR3 contains 14 residues. V lost 8 bases and J lost 7, with 20 bases in between. Written as DNA, the CDR3 is TGTGCCAGCGTTCGGGACCCCTCGCGAAATGAAGCTTTCTTT. Its translation is CASVRDPSRNEAFF.

V gene TRBV18 combines with J gene TRBJ2-1; D not resolved. V was trimmed by 3 bases and J by 8 bases, leaving 17 bases between them. CDR1 and CDR2 from the germline V gene are KGHSH and LQKENI. The CDR3 sequence is 15 residues long. The chain's CDR3 is CASSPSLTGLDEQFF. The CDR3 bases are TGTGCCAGCTCACCTTCCCTCACCGGGTTAGATGAGCAGTTCTTC.

J is TRBJ2-7 and V is TRBV4-2; TRBD1 aligns across 7 bases. The length of the CDR3 is 14 residues. From germline, CDR1 is LGHNA and CDR2 YNFKEQ. V lost 2 bases, J lost 4 bases, and 5 bases stayed unmatched. The CDR3 sequence is CASSQSEGAYEQYF. DNA for the CDR3: TGTGCCAGCAGCCAAAGCGAGGGGGCATACGAGCAGTACTTC.

The V gene is TRBV20-1, the J gene TRBJ2-5; no clear D. The V end was cut by 3 bases, the J end by 4 bases, with 12 bases between. Germline CDR1 DFQATT, CDR2 SNEGSKA (reference sequence). This CDR3 is 13 amino acids long. The CDR3 here is CSASASEVETQYF. The CDR3 nucleotides read TGCAGTGCTAGTGCATCAGAGGTAGAGACCCAGTACTTC.

The V gene is TRBV7-2, the J gene TRBJ2-7; no reliable D call. Trimming cost V 6 bases and J 0 bases, with 15 bases left between them. There are 15 residues in the CDR3. Germline assignment: CDR1 SGHTA and CDR2 FQGNSA. CDR3 loop: CASSSGGALSYEQYF. The CDR3 nucleotides are TGTGCCAGCAGTTCTGGCGGCGCCCTCTCCTACGAGCAGTACTTC.

CDR3 sequence: CASRPSGGGWNEQFF. The CDR3, as DNA: TGTGCCAGCCGACCTTCAGGGGGGGGTTGGAATGAGCAGTTCTTC. The rearrangement links TRBV6-5 to TRBJ2-1; D may be TRBD1 or TRBD2 (7 bases each). The CDR3 runs to 15 residues. V dropped 8 bases and J dropped 7 bases, with 21 bases sitting between them. The germline gives CDR1 MNHEY, CDR2 SVGAGI.

Concerning this clone: Its ends do not fully match the called genes, so a read error is possible. V gene TRBV7-3 combines with J gene TRBJ1-6; D not resolved. CDR1 is SGHTA, CDR2 FQGTGA, per germline. The CDR3 extends over 12 amino acids. As DNA, the CDR3 is TGTGCCAGCAGGTCAGGTAAACCCCGCTCATCCTTT. Its protein is CASRSGKPRSSF.

The chain has TRBV7-2 and TRBJ2-1; weak D call: TRBD2 (5 bases). V was pared by 5 bases and J by 0 bases, with 14 bases between. The CDR3 covers 16 residues. Germline V gene sequence: CDR1 SGHTA, CDR2 FQGNSA. The chain's CDR3 is CASSPQRRSSYNEQFF. CDR3 DNA: TGTGCCAGCAGCCCCCAGCGGAGGAGCTCCTACAATGAGCAGTTCTTC. Variable domain in full (rest from reference TRBV7-2 and TRBJ2-1): GAGVSQSPSNKVTEKGKDVELRCDPISGHTALYWYRQSLGQGLEFLIYFQGNSAPDKSGLPSDRFSAERTGGSVSTLTIQRTQQEDSAVYLCASSPQRRSSYNEQFFGPGTRLTVL.

In nucleotides, the CDR3 is TGTGCCACCAGTGACCCGACCGGGAATACGCAGTATTTT. Translating it yields CATSDPTGNTQYF. V is TRBV24-1 and J is TRBJ2-3; the D gene is possibly TRBD2 (5 bases). Germline V lookup: CDR1 KGHDR, CDR2 SFDVKD. The CDR3 runs to 13 residues. The V end lost 4 bases, the J end lost 7 bases, and 11 bases lay between the germline ends.

This clone has only a few counts. This chain connects TRBV7-2 to TRBJ2-7, with D possibly matching TRBD1 (6 bases). The CDR3 covers 13 residues. V was pared by 5 bases and J by 3 bases, with 11 bases between. Germline CDR1 and CDR2: SGHTA and FQGNSA. As DNA, the CDR3 is TGTGCCAGCAGCGCCGGACAGAGCTACGAGCAGTACTTC. It encodes CASSAGQSYEQYF. Together with reference TRBV7-2 and TRBJ2-7, the CDR3 gives the full variable domain: GAGVSQSPSNKVTEKGKDVELRCDPISGHTALYWYRQSLGQGLEFLIYFQGNSAPDKSGLPSDRFSAERTGGSVSTLTIQRTQQEDSAVYLCASSAGQSYEQYFGPGTRLTVT.

The chain recombines TRBV7-8 with TRBJ2-1; D not certain. Per germline, CDR1 SGHVS and CDR2 FQNEAQ. The CDR3 runs 14 residues. The V end was cut by 3 bases, the J end by 6 bases, with 12 bases between. The DNA for the CDR3 is TGTGCCAGCAGCTTCGCCCAGCCAGCCAATGAGCAGTTCTTC. As protein: CASSFAQPANEQFF.

Concerning this clone itself: Other DNA sequences from this sample encode an identical CDR3 as well. The V call is TRBV11-2, the J call TRBJ1-1; D not resolved. The V and J ends lost 5 bases and 5 bases respectively, with 15 bases between them. The CDR3 is made up of 14 amino acids. The germline CDR1 and CDR2 sequences are SGHAT and FQNNGV. The CDR3 coding sequence is TGTGCCAGCAGCCCATGGGGTGGAGGGACTGAAGCTTTCTTT. Encoded protein: CASSPWGGGTEAFF.

The V call is TRBV27, the J call TRBJ1-6; D may be TRBD1 (6 bases). The CDR3 contains 13 residues. Germline V lookup: CDR1 MNHEY, CDR2 SMNVEV (reference sequence). The V end was cut by 3 bases, the J end by 10 bases, with 10 bases between. CDR3 in amino acids: CASSFGRGSPLHF. CDR3 DNA sequence: TGTGCCAGCAGTTTCGGCAGGGGATCACCCCTCCACTTT.